The T cell receptor (beta chain) described here comes from a study of blood T cell repertoires in COVID-19. Study as a whole: Donors in the United States, Italy and Spain gave samples during acute or convalescent COVID-19. PBMCs, B-cell-depleted T cells, or T cells provided the cDNA or gDNA that made up the material.

This CDR3 has 14 residues. Germline V CDR1 and CDR2: MGHDK, SYGVNS. The trim removed 7 bases at V and 3 bases at J, leaving 6 bases unmatched. In the original workflow: Quantification of nucleated cells was approximated via reference gene primer amplification. The method was immunoSEQ multiplex PCR; TCRdb's version includes in-frame clones alone and lacks a portion of them. That table furnishes V, J and clone size, whereas the DNA furnished D and trimming. The sample records about 200,000 clones, 70% to 90% being singletons. Sequencing was done on a sample of peripheral blood. The source of this sequence is a man aged 25-45 years who had recovered from COVID-19. The chain uses TRBV25-1 and TRBJ2-5; 9 positions match TRBD1. The CDR3 nucleotides read TGTGCCAGCACTCCGGGACAGGGAAAAGAGACCCAGTACTTC. This gives the protein CASTPGQGKETQYF.